The clone carrying this TCR beta chain was seen a single time. At one end, the junction sequence differs from germline, possibly due to a read error. PBMCs were obtained from about 10 ml of fresh peripheral blood. The record originates from a study of Graves' ophthalmopathy and Graves' hyperthyroidism. Germline CDR1 reads ENHRY; CDR2 reads SYGVKD. The CDR3 totals 14 residues. RNA served as the template for amplifying TCR beta CDR3 regions. The workflow started with a first-round RT-PCR run with HTBI primers and then moved on to a second-round multiplex PCR. TCRdb called the multiplex PCR reads again in MiXCR, with one record for every CDR3 protein. Of 600,000 to 950,000 distinct CDR3 sequences in the sample, roughly two fifths were seen once.

Sequences were obtained from peripheral blood. The gene calls are TRBV10-3 and TRBJ1-2, with TRBD1 matching 7 bases. The receptor's source is an adult man with Graves' ophthalmopathy. The CDR3 here is CASSYAQGLPGYTF. DNA of the CDR3: TGTGCCAGCAGTTACGCACAGGGGCTCCCTGGCTACACCTTC.